These 5 T cell receptor beta chains originate from one sample sequenced in a study of blood T cells in healthy people across ages. Sample-barcoded 5' priming and a J-beta primer mix drove a second PCR of 7 to 11 cycles. TCRdb called the 5' RACE reads again in MiXCR, with one record for every CDR3 protein. The repertoire includes 800,000 or so distinct CDR3 sequences, just under 25% of them detected once, and under 4.5% sits in the top ten. A further study also used this sample, focusing on T cells of mothers and their children.

Sequencing was done on a sample of blood. All receptors derive from a boy between 10 and 17 years old in good health.

This clonotype has a handful of counts. This sequence joins TRBV15 and TRBJ1-5, with 10 bases identical to TRBD1. CDR3 length: 14 amino acids. Germline values: CDR1 LNHNV, CDR2 YYDKDF (reference sequence). Unmatched junction bases numbered 2, after V lost 3 bases and J lost 6 bases. The CDR3 region is CATSRDRGSQPQHF. CDR3 nucleotides: TGTGCCACCAGCAGGGACAGGGGGAGTCAGCCCCAGCATTTT.

This clonotype has more than one count but fewer than ten. The genes are TRBV3-1 and TRBJ2-1; TRBD2 aligns across 8 bases. The germline V gene has CDR1 LGHDT and CDR2 YNNKEL (reference sequence). The V gene end was trimmed by 6 bases and the J gene end by 2 bases; junction bases not matched to a gene: 12. This CDR3 comprises 17 residues. In nucleotides, the CDR3 is TGTGCCAGCAGGGTCCTCTCGCGGGGGGTCCCCTACAATGAGCAGTTCTTC. Its protein product is CASRVLSRGVPYNEQFF.

The DNA of the CDR3 is TGTGCCAGCAGCTCGGGGCCTTTTTACACAGATACGCAGTATTTT. Protein: CASSSGPFYTDTQYF. The chain uses TRBV9 and TRBJ2-3, with D perhaps matching TRBD1 or TRBD2 (5 bases each). Germline-derived CDR1 and CDR2 are SGDLS and YYNGEE. V was pared by 4 bases and J by 2 bases, with 14 bases between. The CDR3 is 15 amino acids. Filled out from reference TRBV9 and TRBJ2-3, the complete variable domain reads DSGVTQTPKHLITATGQRVTLRCSPRSGDLSVYWYQQSLDQGLQFLIQYYNGEERAKGNILERFSAQQFPDLHSELNLSSLELGDSALYFCASSSGPFYTDTQYFGPGTRLTVL.

This chain connects TRBV28 to TRBJ1-6; D gene unclear. There are 17 residues in the CDR3. Trimming removed 2 bases at V and 3 bases at J, with 14 bases between. Germline V gene data show CDR1 as MDHEN and CDR2 as SYDVKM. The CDR3 region has the DNA TGTGCCAGCAGTTTAAATCCCACTCTAGGCTATAATTCACCCCTCCACTTT. Its translation: CASSLNPTLGYNSPLHF.

The J gene is TRBJ1-5, the V gene TRBV28; D possibly corresponds to TRBD1 (6 bases). CDR3 length equals 19 residues. Trimming cost V 3 bases and J 5 bases, with 26 bases left between them. Germline V gene data show CDR1 as MDHEN and CDR2 as SYDVKM. Written as DNA, the CDR3 is TGTGCCAGCAGTTTGGACCTTACGCGGGGCAGGGGAGGGTATCAGCCCCAGCATTTT. This sequence encodes CASSLDLTRGRGGYQPQHF.